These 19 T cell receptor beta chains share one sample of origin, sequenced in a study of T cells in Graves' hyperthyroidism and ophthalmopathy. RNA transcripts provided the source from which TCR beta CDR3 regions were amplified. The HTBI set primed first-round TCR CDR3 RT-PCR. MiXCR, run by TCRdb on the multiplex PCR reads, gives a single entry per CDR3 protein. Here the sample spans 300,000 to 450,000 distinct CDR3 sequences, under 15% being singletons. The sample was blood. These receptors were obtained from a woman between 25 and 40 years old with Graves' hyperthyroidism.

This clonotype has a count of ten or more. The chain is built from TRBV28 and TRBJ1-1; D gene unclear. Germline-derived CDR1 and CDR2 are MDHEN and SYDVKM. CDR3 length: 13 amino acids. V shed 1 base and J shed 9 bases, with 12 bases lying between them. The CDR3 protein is CASSLSVLLQAFF. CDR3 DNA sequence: TGTGCCAGCAGTTTATCTGTGCTTTTACAAGCTTTCTTT.

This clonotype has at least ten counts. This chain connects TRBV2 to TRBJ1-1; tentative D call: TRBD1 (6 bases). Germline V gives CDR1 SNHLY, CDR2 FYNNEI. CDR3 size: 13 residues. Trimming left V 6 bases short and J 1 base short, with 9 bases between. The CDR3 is CASSMTGNTEAFF. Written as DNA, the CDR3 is TGTGCCAGCAGCATGACAGGGAACACTGAAGCTTTCTTT.

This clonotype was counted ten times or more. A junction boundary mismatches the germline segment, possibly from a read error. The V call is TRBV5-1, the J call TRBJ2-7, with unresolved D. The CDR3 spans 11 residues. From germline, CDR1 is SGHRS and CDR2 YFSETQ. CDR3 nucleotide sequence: TGTGCCAGCAGCTCTGCATACGAGCAGTACTTC. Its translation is CASSSAYEQYF.

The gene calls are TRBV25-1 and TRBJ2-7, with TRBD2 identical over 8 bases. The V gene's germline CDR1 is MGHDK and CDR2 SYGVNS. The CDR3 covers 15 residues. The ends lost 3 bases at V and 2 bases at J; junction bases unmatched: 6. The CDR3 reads CASSDSGGVPYEQYF. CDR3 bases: TGTGCCAGCAGTGATTCGGGGGGGGTTCCCTACGAGCAGTACTTC.

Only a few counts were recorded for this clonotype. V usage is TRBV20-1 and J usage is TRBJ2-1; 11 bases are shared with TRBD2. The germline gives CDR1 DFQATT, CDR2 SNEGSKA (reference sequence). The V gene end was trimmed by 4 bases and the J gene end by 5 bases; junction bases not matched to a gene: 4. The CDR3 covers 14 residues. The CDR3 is CSANSGLADNEQFF. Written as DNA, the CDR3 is TGCAGTGCTAATTCGGGACTAGCGGACAATGAGCAGTTCTTC.

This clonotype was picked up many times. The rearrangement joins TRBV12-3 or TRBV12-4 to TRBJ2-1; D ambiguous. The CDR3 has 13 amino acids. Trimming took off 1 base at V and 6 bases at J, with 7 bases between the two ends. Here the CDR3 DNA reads TGTGCCAGCAGTTTAGGAGGTATCAATGAGCAGTTCTTC. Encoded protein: CASSLGGINEQFF.

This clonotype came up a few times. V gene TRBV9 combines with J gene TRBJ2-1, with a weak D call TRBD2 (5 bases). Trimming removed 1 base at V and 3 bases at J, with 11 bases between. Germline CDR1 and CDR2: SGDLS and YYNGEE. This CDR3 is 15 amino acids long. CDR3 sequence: CASSVTADLYNEQFF. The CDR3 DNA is TGTGCCAGCAGCGTAACAGCGGACCTCTACAATGAGCAGTTCTTC.

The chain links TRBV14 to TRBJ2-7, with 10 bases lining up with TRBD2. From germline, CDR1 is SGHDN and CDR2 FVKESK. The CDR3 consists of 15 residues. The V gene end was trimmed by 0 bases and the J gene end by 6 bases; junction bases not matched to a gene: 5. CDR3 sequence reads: CASSQDSGLAREQYF. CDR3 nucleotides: TGTGCCAGCAGCCAAGATTCGGGACTAGCGCGCGAGCAGTACTTC. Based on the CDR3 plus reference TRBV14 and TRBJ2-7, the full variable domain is EAGVTQFPSHSVIEKGQTVTLRCDPISGHDNLYWYRRVMGKEIKFLLHFVKESKQDESGMPNNRFLAERTGGTYSTLKVQPAELEDSGVYFCASSQDSGLAREQYFGPGTRLTVT.

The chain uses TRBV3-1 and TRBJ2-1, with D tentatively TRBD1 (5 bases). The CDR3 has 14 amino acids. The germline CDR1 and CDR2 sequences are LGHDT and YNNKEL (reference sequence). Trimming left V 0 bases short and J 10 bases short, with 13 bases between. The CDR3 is CASSQDLRVEEQFF. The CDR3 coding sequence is TGTGCCAGCAGCCAAGATCTCAGGGTCGAGGAGCAGTTCTTC.

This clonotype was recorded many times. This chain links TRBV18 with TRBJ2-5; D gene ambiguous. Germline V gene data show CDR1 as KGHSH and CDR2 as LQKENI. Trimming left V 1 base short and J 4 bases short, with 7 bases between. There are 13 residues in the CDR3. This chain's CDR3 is CASSPQFRETQYF. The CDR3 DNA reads TGTGCCAGCTCACCACAGTTCCGAGAGACCCAGTACTTC.

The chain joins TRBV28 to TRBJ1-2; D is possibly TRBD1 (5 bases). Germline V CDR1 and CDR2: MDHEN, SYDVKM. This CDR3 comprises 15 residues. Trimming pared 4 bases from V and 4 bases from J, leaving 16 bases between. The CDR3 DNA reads TGTGCCAGCAGTTATACAGGACGGCGAAGCTATGGCTACACCTTC. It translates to CASSYTGRRSYGYTF.

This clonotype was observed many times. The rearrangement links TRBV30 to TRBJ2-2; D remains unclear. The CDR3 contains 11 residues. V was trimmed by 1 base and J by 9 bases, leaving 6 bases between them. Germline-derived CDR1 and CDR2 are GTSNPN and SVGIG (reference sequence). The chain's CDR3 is CAWSGSWELFF. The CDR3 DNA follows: TGTGCCTGGAGTGGTTCCTGGGAGCTGTTTTTT.

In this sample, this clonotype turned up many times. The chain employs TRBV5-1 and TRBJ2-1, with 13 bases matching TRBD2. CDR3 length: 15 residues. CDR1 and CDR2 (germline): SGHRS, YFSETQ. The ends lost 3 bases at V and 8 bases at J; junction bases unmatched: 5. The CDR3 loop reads CASSWTSGRGDEQFF. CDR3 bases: TGCGCCAGCAGCTGGACTAGCGGGAGAGGCGATGAGCAGTTCTTC. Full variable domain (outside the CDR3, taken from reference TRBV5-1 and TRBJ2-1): KAGVTQTPRYLIKTRGQQVTLSCSPISGHRSVSWYQQTPGQGLQFLFEYFSETQRNKGNFPGRFSGRQFSNSRSEMNVSTLELGDSALYLCASSWTSGRGDEQFFGPGTRLTVL.

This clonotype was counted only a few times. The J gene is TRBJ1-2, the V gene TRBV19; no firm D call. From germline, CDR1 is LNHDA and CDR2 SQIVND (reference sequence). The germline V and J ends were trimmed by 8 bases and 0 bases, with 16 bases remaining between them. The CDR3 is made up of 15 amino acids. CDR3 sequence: CASHTSGVTNYGYTF. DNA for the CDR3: TGTGCCAGTCACACCTCCGGGGTAACTAACTATGGCTACACCTTC.

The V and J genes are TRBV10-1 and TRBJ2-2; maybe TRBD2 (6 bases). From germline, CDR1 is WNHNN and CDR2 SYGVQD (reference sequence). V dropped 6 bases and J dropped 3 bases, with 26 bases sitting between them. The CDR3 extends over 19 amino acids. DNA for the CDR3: TGCGCCAGCAGGGGGGGACTCATGGAGGCGATTTGGGACACCGGGGAGCTGTTTTTT. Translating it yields CASRGGLMEAIWDTGELFF.

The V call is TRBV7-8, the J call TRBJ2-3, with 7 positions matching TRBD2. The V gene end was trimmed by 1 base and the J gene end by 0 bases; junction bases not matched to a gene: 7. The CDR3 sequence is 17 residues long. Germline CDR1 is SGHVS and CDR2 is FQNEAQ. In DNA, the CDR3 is TGTGCCAGCAGCTTAGATCCCACTAGCGACAGCACAGATACGCAGTATTTT. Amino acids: CASSLDPTSDSTDTQYF.

The CDR3 here is CAISMTGKDGGQPQHF. CDR3 DNA sequence: TGTGCCATCAGTATGACAGGGAAGGATGGGGGTCAGCCCCAGCATTTT. V usage is TRBV10-3 and J usage is TRBJ1-5, with 7 bases that match TRBD1. There are 16 residues in the CDR3. In germline, CDR1 is ENHRY, CDR2 SYGVKD. The V segment lost 5 bases and the J segment 6 bases; nucleotides outside the gene matches: 13.

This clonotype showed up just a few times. CDR3 DNA: TGTGCCAGCAGCAGCCCGATAATCTCTGGAAACACCATATATTTT. This encodes CASSSPIISGNTIYF. V usage is TRBV11-1 and J usage is TRBJ1-3; D not resolved. CDR1 SGHAT and CDR2 FQDESV come from the germline V gene (reference sequence). The germline V and J ends were trimmed by 5 bases and 0 bases, with 11 bases remaining between them. This CDR3 spans 15 amino acids.

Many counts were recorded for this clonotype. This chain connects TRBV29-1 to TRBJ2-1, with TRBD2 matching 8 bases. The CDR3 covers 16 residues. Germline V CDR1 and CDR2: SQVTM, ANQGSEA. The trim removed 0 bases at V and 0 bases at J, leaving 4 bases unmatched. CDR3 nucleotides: TGCAGCGTTGAAGATCGGGCGGGAGGCTCCTACAATGAGCAGTTCTTC. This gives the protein CSVEDRAGGSYNEQFF.